This T cell receptor beta chain was found in a study of long-term antiretroviral therapy in people with HIV. Germline V gene lookup returns CDR1 SEHNR and CDR2 FQNEAQ (reference sequence). The CDR3 totals 17 residues. V was pared by 7 bases and J by 0 bases, with 11 bases of the junction left unmatched. Overall study results and limits: Sampling of blood ran from the mid-2000s to the late 2010s, and older ART regimens were possibly in use.

Notes on this clone: Antigen: not known.

They ran version v3.0 of the immunoSEQ assay at survey level. The data were produced by immunoSEQ multiplex PCR, yet TCRdb's version contains in-frame clones alone and is incomplete. Of 15,000 to 20,000 clones in the sample, around 80% were seen once. The sequenced sample was unsorted PBMCs, obtained 0.1 years after starting antiretroviral therapy. This receptor was obtained from a man aged 18 to 35 with HIV. This chain uses TRBV7-9 with TRBJ1-3, with 8 bases lining up with TRBD1. The CDR3 region has the DNA TGTGCCAGCAACCTATTCAGGGGGCCTTACTCTGGAAACACCATATATTTT. Its protein product is CASNLFRGPYSGNTIYF.